This T cell receptor (beta chain) derives from a study of T cell responses to AZD1222 COVID-19 vaccine. About the study: Second doses at about 4 or about 12 weeks were pooled. Study-level points and caveats: There were vaccine-associated CD4 TCRs across spike, dominant at 160-218 and 743-854. Nearly half of spike-specific TCRs reportedly go after variant regions that carry no mutations.

Clones were sequenced by immunoSEQ multiplex PCR, and TCRdb holds only the in-frame ones, with some missing. The sample consists of approximately 100,000 clones, 85% to 90% of them appearing once. Germline CDR1 MDHEN, CDR2 SYDVKM. V was shortened by 1 base and J by 0 bases, with 7 bases between the two germline ends. This CDR3 contains 14 residues. As for this clone: Its cognate antigen is unknown.

The origin of this receptor is an adult in good health. V is TRBV28 and J is TRBJ2-7; D gene uncertain. The sample here was peripheral blood, taken on day 0 of AZD1222 vaccination. CDR3 loop: CASSLFSDSYEQYF. DNA of the CDR3: TGTGCCAGCAGTTTATTCTCTGACTCCTACGAGCAGTACTTC. Filled out from reference TRBV28 and TRBJ2-7, the complete variable domain reads DVKVTQSSRYLVKRTGEKVFLECVQDMDHENMFWYRQDPGLGLRLIYFSYDVKMKEKGDIPEGYSVSREKKERFSLILESASTNQTSMYLCASSLFSDSYEQYFGPGTRLTVT.